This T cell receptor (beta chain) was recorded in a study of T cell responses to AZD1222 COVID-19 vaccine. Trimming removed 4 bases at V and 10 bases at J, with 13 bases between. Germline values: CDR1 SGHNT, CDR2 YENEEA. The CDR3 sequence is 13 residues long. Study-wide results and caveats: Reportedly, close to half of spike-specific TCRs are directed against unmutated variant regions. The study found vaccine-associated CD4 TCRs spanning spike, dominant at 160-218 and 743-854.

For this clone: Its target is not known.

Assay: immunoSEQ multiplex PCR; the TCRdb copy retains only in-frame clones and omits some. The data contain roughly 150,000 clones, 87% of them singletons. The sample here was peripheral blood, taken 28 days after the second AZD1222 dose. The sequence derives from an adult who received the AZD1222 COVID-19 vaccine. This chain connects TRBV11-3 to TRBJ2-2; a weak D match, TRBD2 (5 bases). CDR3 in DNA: TGTGCCAGCAGCTCAACGGTGGGAGAGGAGCTGTTTTTT. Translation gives CASSSTVGEELFF. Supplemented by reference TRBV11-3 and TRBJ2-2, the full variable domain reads EAGVVQSPRYKIIEKKQPVAFWCNPISGHNTLYWYLQNLGQGPELLIRYENEEAVDDSQLPKDRFSAERLKGVDSTLKIQPAELGDSAVYLCASSSTVGEELFFGEGSRLTVL.